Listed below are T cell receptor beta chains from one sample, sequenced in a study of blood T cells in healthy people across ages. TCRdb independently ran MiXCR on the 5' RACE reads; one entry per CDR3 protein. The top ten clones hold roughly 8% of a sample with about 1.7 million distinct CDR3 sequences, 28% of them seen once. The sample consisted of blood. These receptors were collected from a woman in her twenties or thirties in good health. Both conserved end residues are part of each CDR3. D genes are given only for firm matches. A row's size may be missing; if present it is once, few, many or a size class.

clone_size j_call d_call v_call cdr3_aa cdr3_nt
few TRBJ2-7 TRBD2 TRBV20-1 CSALRTSSTPEQYF TGCAGTGCTTTGCGGACTAGCTCTACGCCCGAGCAGTACTTC
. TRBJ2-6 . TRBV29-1 CSVDSEANVLTF TGCAGCGTTGACTCTGAGGCCAACGTCCTGACTTTC
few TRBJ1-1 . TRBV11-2 CASSLGSAEAAFF TGTGCCAGCAGCTTGGGTTCGGCCGAAGCAGCTTTCTTT
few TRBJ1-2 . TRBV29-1 CSVSLSYGYTF TGCAGCGTTTCTTTATCCTATGGCTACACCTTC
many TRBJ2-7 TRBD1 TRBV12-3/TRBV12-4 CASSAQGRSSYEQYF TGTGCCAGCAGTGCACAGGGGCGAAGCTCCTACGAGCAGTACTTC
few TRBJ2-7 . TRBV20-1 CSGRAGYEQYF TGCAGTGGGCGGGCCGGCTACGAGCAGTACTTC
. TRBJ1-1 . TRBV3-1 CASSQAGVREAFF TGTGCCAGCAGCCAAGCCGGGGTTAGGGAAGCTTTCTTT
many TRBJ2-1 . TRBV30 CAWSVRVSYNEQFF TGTGCCTGGAGTGTACGAGTCTCCTACAATGAGCAGTTCTTC
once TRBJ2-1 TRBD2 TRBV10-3 CAISESRTSGRNEQVF TGTGCCATCAGTGAGTCAAGGACTAGCGGGAGGAATGAGCAGGTCTTC
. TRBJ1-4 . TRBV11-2 CASSPSRGGHEKLFF TGTGCCAGCAGCCCGAGCAGGGGAGGGCATGAAAAACTGTTTTTT
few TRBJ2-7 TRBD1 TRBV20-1 CSARDHRRDRGSNEQYF TGCAGTGCTAGGGACCACCGCCGGGACAGGGGTTCCAACGAGCAGTACTTC
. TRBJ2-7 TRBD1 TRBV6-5 CASSRGWGQGKHEQYF TGTGCCAGCAGCCGAGGATGGGGACAGGGAAAACACGAGCAGTACTTC
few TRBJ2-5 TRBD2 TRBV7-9 CASSDGTSGAQETQYF TGTGCCAGCAGCGACGGGACTAGCGGGGCCCAAGAGACCCAGTACTTC
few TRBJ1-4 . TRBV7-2 CASSLTAGPTNEKLFF TGTGCCAGCAGCCTAACCGCAGGGCCCACTAATGAAAAACTGTTTTTT
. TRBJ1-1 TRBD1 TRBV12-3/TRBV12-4 CASSPGGTRFAEAFF TGTGCCAGCAGTCCAGGGGGGACGAGGTTCGCTGAAGCTTTCTTT
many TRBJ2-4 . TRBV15 CATSRAREHIQYF TGTGCCACCAGCAGGGCAAGGGAGCACATTCAGTACTTC
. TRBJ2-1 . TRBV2 CASTGLGDYNEQFF TGTGCCAGCACCGGACTGGGAGACTACAATGAGCAGTTCTTC
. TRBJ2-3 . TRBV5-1 CASSFGENTDTQYF TGCGCCAGCAGCTTCGGGGAAAACACAGATACGCAGTATTTT
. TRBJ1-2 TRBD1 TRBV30 CAWSDGTGWYYGYTF TGTGCCTGGAGTGACGGGACAGGGTGGTACTATGGCTACACCTTC
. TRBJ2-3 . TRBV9 CASSVSGRVDTQYF TGTGCCAGCAGCGTAAGTGGGCGAGTAGATACGCAGTATTTT
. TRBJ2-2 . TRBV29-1 CSVELGGGGELFF TGCAGCGTTGAACTTGGAGGTGGCGGGGAGCTGTTTTTT
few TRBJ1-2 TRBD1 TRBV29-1 CSGARDSYGYTF TGCAGCGGGGCCCGGGACAGCTATGGCTACACCTTC
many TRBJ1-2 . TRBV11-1 CASTDGTYGYTF TGTGCCAGCACGGACGGGACCTATGGCTACACCTTC
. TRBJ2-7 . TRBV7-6 CTSSHWDRSYEQYF TGTACCAGCAGCCACTGGGACCGATCCTACGAGCAGTACTTC
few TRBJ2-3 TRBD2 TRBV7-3 CASSPQVAGVGDTQYF TGTGCCAGCAGCCCTCAGGTAGCGGGGGTTGGAGATACGCAGTATTTT
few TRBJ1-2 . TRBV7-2 CASSFQASGYTF TGTGCCAGCAGCTTCCAGGCCTCCGGCTACACCTTC
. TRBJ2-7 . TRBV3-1 CASSQKARYEQYF TGTGCCAGCAGCCAAAAGGCGAGGTACGAGCAGTACTTC
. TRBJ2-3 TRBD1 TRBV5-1 CASSSRQGMNTEAYF TGCGCCAGCAGCTCCAGACAGGGGATGAACACTGAAGCGTATTTT